The 22 T cell receptor beta chains below were found in one sample sequenced in a study of CD8 T cells in ankylosing spondylitis. TCRdb reprocessed the 5' RACE reads via MiXCR and lists one record per CDR3 protein. This sample has some 290,000 distinct CDR3 sequences, with 15% to 20% found just once. Sequencing was performed on blood, either unsorted or a sorted T cell fraction (not recorded which). These TCRs come from a male donor with ankylosing spondylitis or in good health (not recorded which).

The chain couples TRBV12-3 or TRBV12-4 to TRBJ1-4; tentative D call: TRBD1 (6 bases). V was trimmed by 5 bases and J by 8 bases, leaving 21 bases between them. The CDR3 has 16 amino acids. The CDR3 sequence: CASSPTTGSGEEKLFF. CDR3 DNA: TGTGCCAGCAGTCCAACTACAGGGAGTGGAGAAGAAAAACTGTTTTTT.

This clonotype turned up a few times. V is TRBV3-1 and J is TRBJ2-4, with TRBD1 as a possible D gene (6 bases). The CDR3 sequence is 17 residues long. The V gene lost 4 bases and the J gene lost 3 bases, with 19 bases spanning the gap. From germline, CDR1 is LGHDT and CDR2 YNNKEL (reference sequence). CDR3 nucleotide sequence: TGTGCCAGCAGCCGAAGCACGGACAGAAACGGCAAAAACATTCAGTACTTC. This encodes CASSRSTDRNGKNIQYF. Drawing the rest from reference TRBV3-1 and TRBJ2-4, the complete variable domain is DTAVSQTPKYLVTQMGNDKSIKCEQNLGHDTMYWYKQDSKKFLKIMFSYNNKELIINETVPNRFSPKSPDKAHLNLHINSLELGDSAVYFCASSRSTDRNGKNIQYFGAGTRLSVL.

This clonotype has a handful of counts. The rearrangement joins TRBV15 to TRBJ2-7, with D perhaps TRBD2 (6 bases). The CDR3 has 15 residues. With 2 bases removed from V and 2 bases from J, the gap between germline ends came to 13 bases. The germline CDR1 and CDR2 sequences are LNHNV and YYDKDF (reference sequence). This chain's CDR3 is CATSRFPRDTYEQYV. CDR3 coding DNA: TGTGCCACCAGCAGATTCCCGCGGGATACCTACGAGCAGTACGTC.

This chain connects TRBV3-1 to TRBJ2-5; possible D gene TRBD1, 8 bases. The CDR3 is 15 amino acids. Trimming cost V 3 bases and J 6 bases, with 17 bases left between them. The V gene's germline CDR1 is LGHDT and CDR2 YNNKEL (reference sequence). The chain's CDR3 is CASSHRTGRGKTQYF. Here the CDR3 DNA reads TGTGCCAGCAGCCATCGGACAGGGAGGGGGAAGACCCAGTACTTC.

Of note for this clonotype: Germline is not matched at one junction end, which may reflect a read error. The chain has TRBV20-1 and TRBJ2-1; 9 positions match TRBD2. CDR3 length equals 18 residues. In germline, CDR1 is DFQATT, CDR2 SNEGSKA (reference sequence). CDR3 nucleotide sequence: TGCAGGGCTAGAGATCCTAGCGGGATTGGGGGCTCCTACAATGAGCAGTTCTTC. Encoded protein: CRARDPSGIGGSYNEQFF.

In DNA form, the CDR3 reads TGCAGTGCTAGCGGTAAAGCGGGAAGGTCCTACAATGAGCAGTTCTTC. Protein product: CSASGKAGRSYNEQFF. This rearrangement joins TRBV20-1 to TRBJ2-1; TRBD2 aligns across 7 bases. CDR1 and CDR2 (germline): DFQATT, SNEGSKA (reference sequence). The CDR3 contains 16 residues. J was trimmed by 1 base and V by 3 bases; bases with no gene match: 9.

This clonotype has ten or more counts. V is TRBV2 and J is TRBJ2-7; D call uncertain. Germline CDR1 reads SNHLY; CDR2 reads FYNNEI. CDR3 size: 12 residues. CDR3 DNA sequence: TGTGCCAGCAGTGCGGACCCTTACGCGCAGTACGTC. Protein sequence: CASSADPYAQYV.

This CDR3 is CASSFVHPNGDTQYF. CDR3 nucleotides: TGTGCCAGCAGTTTCGTCCACCCAAACGGGGATACGCAGTATTTT. This rearrangement joins TRBV27 to TRBJ2-3; D is uncertain. CDR3 length: 15 amino acids. Germline values: CDR1 MNHEY, CDR2 SMNVEV (reference sequence). The ends were cut back, 3 bases at V and 6 bases at J, with 16 bases in the middle.

This clonotype was found many times. J is TRBJ2-5 and V is TRBV5-5, with no clear D. The CDR3 sequence is 13 residues long. V lost 4 bases to trimming and J lost 4 bases, with 11 bases between them. Germline V gives CDR1 SGHKS, CDR2 YYEKEE (reference sequence). The CDR3 loop reads CASSNPSGETQYF. DNA for the CDR3: TGTGCCAGCAGCAACCCCAGTGGAGAGACCCAGTACTTC.

The CDR3 nucleotides are TGTGCCAGCAGCCGCATTTCCAGGCCCGAGCAGTACGTC. Its protein is CASSRISRPEQYV. This rearrangement joins TRBV27 to TRBJ2-7; unclear D gene. V was trimmed by 6 bases and J by 6 bases, leaving 15 bases between them. The CDR3 totals 13 residues. Germline lookup yields CDR1 MNHEY and CDR2 SMNVEV (reference sequence).

In its sample, this clonotype was seen a few times. The rearrangement joins TRBV20-1 to TRBJ1-2, with TRBD1 identical over 10 bases. In germline, CDR1 is DFQATT, CDR2 SNEGSKA (reference sequence). CDR3 length: 15 residues. The junction had 13 bases not matched to a gene; V was cut back by 5 bases and J by 7 bases. The CDR3 coding sequence is TGCAGTGCTGAAGTCCCGGGACAGGGGTATGGTGGCTACACCTTC. Amino acids: CSAEVPGQGYGGYTF.

This clonotype was counted only a few times. V and J are TRBV5-6 and TRBJ2-1; 9 bases align to TRBD2. CDR3 length equals 17 residues. V shed 0 bases, J shed 0 bases, and the junction held 4 bases outside the gene matches. Germline V CDR1 and CDR2: SGHDT, YYEEEE. The CDR3 DNA reads TGTGCCAGCAGCTTGGTCGGGCGGGGGGGCTCCTACAATGAGCAGTTCTTC. Encoded protein: CASSLVGRGGSYNEQFF.

The chain combines TRBV6-1 with TRBJ2-3, with 9 bases matching TRBD1. In germline, CDR1 is MNHNS, CDR2 SASEGT. Unmatched junction bases numbered 7, after V lost 6 bases and J lost 3 bases. This CDR3 is built from 15 residues. CDR3 protein: CASRIQGAGTDTQYF. Here the CDR3 DNA reads TGTGCCAGCAGGATACAGGGGGCAGGTACAGATACGCAGTATTTT.

The table lists this clonotype with many counts. The genes are TRBV12-3 or TRBV12-4 and TRBJ2-1; TRBD2 matches at 9 bases. The V segment lost 1 base and the J segment 5 bases; nucleotides outside the gene matches: 3. This CDR3 comprises 15 residues. CDR3 DNA sequence: TGTGCCAGCAGTTTAGGCGGGGGGGCCGACAATGAGCAGTTCTTC. Protein: CASSLGGGADNEQFF.

V is TRBV20-1 and J is TRBJ2-3, with 9 bases that match TRBD1. Germline values: CDR1 DFQATT, CDR2 SNEGSKA (reference sequence). The CDR3 totals 15 residues. V lost 0 bases and J lost 6; bases outside the gene matches: 7. The CDR3: CSARDPGTGSDTQYF. The CDR3 bases are TGCAGTGCTAGAGACCCCGGGACAGGGTCGGATACGCAGTATTTT.

In this sample, this clonotype turned up a few times. The chain carries TRBV28 and TRBJ2-2; possibly TRBD2 for D (5 bases). CDR1 is MDHEN and CDR2 is SYDVKM in the germline V gene. The CDR3 is 15 residues long. Trimming left V 8 bases short and J 4 bases short, with 17 bases between. CDR3 residues: CASFRPSGFTGELFF. The DNA of the CDR3 is TGTGCCAGCTTCCGCCCCAGCGGTTTCACCGGGGAGCTGTTTTTT.

This clonotype was counted between two and nine times. The chain combines TRBV5-1 with TRBJ2-2, with D maybe TRBD1 (5 bases). V was clipped by 1 base and J by 4 bases, with 11 bases between them. Germline-derived CDR1 and CDR2 are SGHRS and YFSETQ. The CDR3 is 15 amino acids. The CDR3 here is CASSLIQGVTGELFF. The DNA for the CDR3 is TGCGCCAGCAGCTTGATTCAGGGTGTCACCGGGGAGCTGTTTTTT.

V usage is TRBV5-5 and J usage is TRBJ1-2; 7 nucleotides line up with TRBD1. The V gene end was trimmed by 4 bases and the J gene end by 6 bases; junction bases not matched to a gene: 9. This CDR3 has 14 residues. CDR1 SGHKS and CDR2 YYEKEE come from the germline V gene (reference sequence). Written as DNA, the CDR3 is TGTGCCAGCAGCCGAGGGACAGAGGGGGATGGCTACACCTTC. Amino acids: CASSRGTEGDGYTF.

The genes are TRBV5-1 and TRBJ2-3; no reliable D call. Germline CDR1 SGHRS, CDR2 YFSETQ. The CDR3 covers 14 residues. Trimming shortened V by 0 bases and J by 2 bases, and 7 bases separated the two germline ends. The CDR3 DNA follows: TGCGCCAGCAGCTTGGGGGTCCCCACAGATACGCAGTATTTT. It encodes CASSLGVPTDTQYF. The variable domain in full, with the rest retrieved from reference TRBV5-1 and TRBJ2-3, is KAGVTQTPRYLIKTRGQQVTLSCSPISGHRSVSWYQQTPGQGLQFLFEYFSETQRNKGNFPGRFSGRQFSNSRSEMNVSTLELGDSALYLCASSLGVPTDTQYFGPGTRLTVL.

The chain combines TRBV5-6 with TRBJ2-1; 8 positions agree with TRBD2. The J segment lost 7 bases and the V segment lost 1 base, leaving 4 bases of the junction unmatched. Germline CDR1 and CDR2: SGHDT and YYEEEE. The CDR3 loop spans 14 amino acids. CDR3 amino acids: CASSLSSGYNEQFF. Here the CDR3 DNA reads TGTGCCAGCAGCTTGTCTAGCGGGTATAATGAGCAGTTCTTC.

The chain couples TRBV4-2 to TRBJ2-1; the match to TRBD2 covers 12 bases. In germline, CDR1 is LGHNA, CDR2 YNFKEQ. The CDR3 loop spans 17 amino acids. V shed 1 base, J shed 0 bases, and the junction held 1 base outside the gene matches. The CDR3 protein is CASSQVTSGGSYNEQFF. CDR3 sequence (DNA): TGTGCCAGCAGCCAAGTGACTAGCGGGGGCTCCTACAATGAGCAGTTCTTC.

Regarding this clonotype: A much larger clone lies a single base off, so this may be a read error. This chain joins TRBV29-1 and TRBJ1-4; a weak D match, TRBD1 (5 bases). This CDR3 comprises 13 residues. The germline V gene has CDR1 SQVTM and CDR2 ANQGSEA. The V end lost 2 bases, the J end lost 9 bases, and 13 bases lay between the germline ends. The CDR3 coding sequence is TGCAGCGTTGAAACGGGACCCGGGAAAAAACTGTTTTTT. It specifies CSVETGPGKKLFF.